This TCR beta chain derives from a study of radiation and T cells in renal cell carcinoma. The method was immunoSEQ multiplex PCR; TCRdb's version includes in-frame clones alone and lacks a portion of them. The sample consists of roughly 160,000 clones, 88% of them appearing once. The CDR3 runs to 15 residues. V shed 0 bases and J shed 3 bases, with 8 bases lying between them. From germline, CDR1 is MNHEY and CDR2 SVGAGI. As for time point: blood 4 weeks post-SBRT, at nephrectomy. Treatment meaning: 15 Gy SBRT to primary tumor, nephrectomy 4 weeks later. The TCR originated in a woman aged 45 to 65 with renal cell carcinoma. Sample: blood, taken from a patient whose treatment included radiotherapy and nephrectomy. This chain links TRBV6-5 with TRBJ1-4; the D gene is possibly TRBD1 (5 bases). This chain's CDR3 is CASSYSGVPNEKLFF. CDR3 DNA sequence: TGTGCCAGCAGTTACTCGGGGGTGCCTAATGAAAAACTGTTTTTT.